One sample yielded the 32 T cell receptor beta chains listed below, sequenced in a study of CXCR3-negative and CXCR3-positive naive CD8 T cells (dated by TCRdb to 2018 to 2020). These receptors lack a known antigen. Summary of the overall study and its limitations: Compared with CXCR3-negative naive cells, CXCR3-positive naive cells had TRB CDR3s with higher hydrophobicity (lower Kidera factor 4), lower energy, and higher strength and volume indices.

Sequenced using a NextSeq 550. The Human TCR Profiling Kit (MiLaboratory) was used to make UMI-labeled 5' RACE TRB cDNA libraries. TCRdb reprocessed the reads, reporting each CDR3 protein sequence once and no DNA. In this sample's table one finds 150,000 to 160,000 distinct CDR3 sequences. 0.45% to 0.55% of the sample is in the top ten clones. Sequenced material: naive CXCR3+ CD8+ T cells from blood. The cell subset or site label for this specimen denotes: CD45RO-CCR7+CD27+CD95- naive CD8+ T cells expressing CXCR3 (TNR3+). All receptors come from a human donor in good health. Some clones in this sample may be carry-over from other donors' samples.

The chain recombines TRBV4-3 with TRBJ1-2; TCRdb's D gene call, TRBD1, goes unchecked for lack of DNA. In germline, CDR1 is LGHNA, CDR2 YSLEER. The CDR3 length is 15 residues. The CDR3 protein is CASSQDGSGYYGYTF.

The rearrangement links TRBV9 to TRBJ1-4. Germline CDR1 SGDLS, CDR2 YYNGEE. The CDR3 totals 12 residues. The CDR3: CASSVDEEKLFF.

The chain recombines TRBV20-1 with TRBJ1-1; TCRdb outputs TRBD1, but without DNA this stays unchecked. CDR1 is DFQATT and CDR2 is SNEGSKA in the germline V gene (reference sequence). This CDR3 is built from 13 residues. CDR3 in amino acids: CGAEWTGRNEAFF.

The chain recombines TRBV5-6 with TRBJ1-1; TCRdb's D call of TRBD1 is untestable without DNA. There are 14 residues in the CDR3. Germline CDR1 is SGHDT and CDR2 is YYEEEE. CDR3 amino acids: CASSPRRGFPEAFF.

The CDR3: CSVVGAGEGDTQYF. The J gene is TRBJ2-3, the V gene TRBV29-1; the D call of TRBD1 rests on TCRdb alone, since no DNA is present to check it. Germline V gives CDR1 SQVTM, CDR2 ANQGSEA. CDR3 length: 14 amino acids.

This chain joins TRBV7-6 and TRBJ1-4; TCRdb proposes TRBD1, but this gene call is untestable without DNA. CDR3 size: 15 residues. Per the germline V gene, CDR1 is SGHVS and CDR2 is FNYEAQ. The CDR3 here is CASSLLGRGNEKLFF.

V gene TRBV29-1 combines with J gene TRBJ2-7. This CDR3 spans 11 amino acids. Germline values: CDR1 SQVTM, CDR2 ANQGSEA. CDR3 loop: CSVVVNYEQYF.

The genes are TRBV11-3 and TRBJ2-1; without DNA, the TCRdb call of TRBD2 cannot be checked. Germline CDR1 is SGHNT and CDR2 is YENEEA. CDR3 length equals 16 residues. This CDR3 reads CASLPPGRELYNEQFF.

The chain's CDR3 is CASSTGLAGGPGETQYF. The chain has TRBV7-6 and TRBJ2-5; absent DNA, TCRdb's TRBD2 call cannot be checked. Looked up from germline, CDR1 is SGHVS and CDR2 is FNYEAQ. The CDR3 is 17 amino acids.

This chain links TRBV7-2 with TRBJ1-1. CDR3 length equals 14 residues. Germline V gene sequence: CDR1 SGHTA, CDR2 FQGNSA. The CDR3 sequence: CASSLRRRDTEAFF.

The V call is TRBV29-1, the J call TRBJ1-1; TCRdb's D call of TRBD1 is untestable without DNA. Germline V gene lookup returns CDR1 SQVTM and CDR2 ANQGSEA. The CDR3 loop spans 12 amino acids. Here the CDR3 reads CSADRGPTEAFF.

The rearrangement links TRBV10-1 to TRBJ2-3; the D call of TRBD2 rests on TCRdb alone, since no DNA is present to check it. CDR1 is WNHNN and CDR2 is SYGVQD in the germline V gene (reference sequence). The CDR3 extends over 14 amino acids. CDR3 loop: CASSYKRYTDTQYF.

The chain combines TRBV14 with TRBJ2-7. This CDR3 comprises 13 residues. Germline V gives CDR1 SGHDN, CDR2 FVKESK. This CDR3 is CASSHGTTYEQYF. Complete variable domain (other parts from reference TRBV14 and TRBJ2-7): EAGVTQFPSHSVIEKGQTVTLRCDPISGHDNLYWYRRVMGKEIKFLLHFVKESKQDESGMPNNRFLAERTGGTYSTLKVQPAELEDSGVYFCASSHGTTYEQYFGPGTRLTVT.

V is TRBV29-1 and J is TRBJ1-1. Looked up from germline, CDR1 is SQVTM and CDR2 is ANQGSEA. The CDR3 runs to 12 residues. CDR3 in amino acids: CSVPEGNTEAFF.

The chain recombines TRBV11-3 with TRBJ1-1. The germline gives CDR1 SGHNT, CDR2 YENEEA. CDR3 length: 13 residues. The CDR3 is CASSFIGGGEAFF.

This chain uses TRBV6-2 or TRBV6-3 with TRBJ1-5. The germline V gene encodes CDR1 MNHEY and CDR2 SVGEGT. This CDR3 spans 15 amino acids. Here the CDR3 reads CASSYPGYSNQPQHF.

The rearrangement links TRBV5-6 to TRBJ2-7; absent DNA, TCRdb's TRBD2 call cannot be checked. The CDR3 covers 13 residues. Germline CDR1 is SGHDT and CDR2 is YYEEEE. This chain's CDR3 is CASSTGTSGVQYF.

This chain uses TRBV30 with TRBJ2-1; the D call of TRBD1 rests on TCRdb alone, since no DNA is present to check it. CDR1 and CDR2 (germline): GTSNPN, SVGIG (reference sequence). This CDR3 spans 13 amino acids. The CDR3 is CACEDGGVREQFF.

This rearrangement joins TRBV5-1 to TRBJ2-5; TCRdb lists TRBD2, though no DNA is available to test this call. Germline V gene lookup returns CDR1 SGHRS and CDR2 YFSETQ. CDR3 length: 12 amino acids. The CDR3 sequence is CASRRVGETQYF. Combining the CDR3 with reference TRBV5-1 and TRBJ2-5 gives the whole variable domain KAGVTQTPRYLIKTRGQQVTLSCSPISGHRSVSWYQQTPGQGLQFLFEYFSETQRNKGNFPGRFSGRQFSNSRSEMNVSTLELGDSALYLCASRRVGETQYFGPGTRLLVL.

The chain has TRBV5-5 and TRBJ2-7; TCRdb lists TRBD1, though no DNA is available to test this call. CDR1 and CDR2 (germline): SGHKS, YYEKEE (reference sequence). The CDR3 is 14 amino acids. CDR3 protein: CASSFVTGNYEQYF.

The chain links TRBV20-1 to TRBJ2-7; TCRdb's D call, TRBD1, is unchecked because there is no DNA. CDR1 is DFQATT and CDR2 is SNEGSKA in the germline V gene (reference sequence). CDR3 length: 14 residues. The CDR3 region is CSAWPGTGATGQYF.

This chain links TRBV20-1 with TRBJ2-5; absent DNA, TCRdb's TRBD1 call cannot be checked. Per germline, CDR1 DFQATT and CDR2 SNEGSKA (reference sequence). The CDR3 is 16 amino acids. The CDR3 region is CSARDFAGGVQETQYF.

The chain carries TRBV7-8 and TRBJ2-1; TCRdb's assignment of TRBD1 cannot be checked, as there is no DNA. CDR1 SGHVS and CDR2 FQNEAQ come from the germline V gene. The CDR3 consists of 16 residues. The CDR3 sequence: CASSSPRTGGNNEQFF.

V and J are TRBV28 and TRBJ2-2. The germline V gene has CDR1 MDHEN and CDR2 SYDVKM. The CDR3 covers 14 residues. This CDR3 reads CASSFTGITGELFF.

The rearrangement links TRBV12-3 or TRBV12-4 to TRBJ1-1; the TCRdb call, TRBD1, lacks DNA for checking. This CDR3 has 14 residues. This chain's CDR3 is CASSQGTGNTEAFF.

The chain joins TRBV14 to TRBJ2-5. The CDR3 length is 13 residues. Germline V gene lookup returns CDR1 SGHDN and CDR2 FVKESK. The CDR3 reads CASSLWTGETQYF.

The rearrangement uses TRBV19 and TRBJ2-3; without DNA, the TCRdb call of TRBD1 cannot be checked. Germline V gene lookup returns CDR1 LNHDA and CDR2 SQIVND (reference sequence). This CDR3 is 14 amino acids long. The CDR3 sequence: CASSIGQSTDTQYF.

The genes are TRBV4-2 and TRBJ2-7; TCRdb returns TRBD2, unconfirmable since there is no DNA. Germline V gene data show CDR1 as LGHNA and CDR2 as YNFKEQ. CDR3 size: 15 residues. The CDR3 protein is CASSQDVAGGYEQYF.

The chain combines TRBV4-2 with TRBJ1-1. The V gene's germline CDR1 is LGHNA and CDR2 YNFKEQ. The CDR3 length is 16 residues. CDR3 protein: CASSLGQNGMNTEAFF.

The chain has TRBV9 and TRBJ2-7; the D call from TCRdb, TRBD2, cannot be confirmed without DNA. This CDR3 is 14 amino acids long. CDR1 and CDR2 (germline): SGDLS, YYNGEE. The chain's CDR3 is CASSARDYSYEQYF.

This CDR3 reads CASSLLSGEETQYF. The V call is TRBV28, the J call TRBJ2-5; TCRdb returns TRBD1, unconfirmable since there is no DNA. CDR3 length: 14 amino acids. Germline V gene lookup returns CDR1 MDHEN and CDR2 SYDVKM.

The rearrangement links TRBV3-1 to TRBJ2-1; TCRdb's D call, TRBD2, is unchecked because there is no DNA. The CDR3 runs 13 residues. Germline V lookup: CDR1 LGHDT, CDR2 YNNKEL (reference sequence). The CDR3 loop is CATGLAADNEQFF.